These T cell receptor beta chains were read from a single sample in a study of cytomegalovirus exposure and HLA in healthy donors. Measured with immunoSEQ multiplex PCR; TCRdb has only the in-frame clones, and not every one. The listing records 150,000 to 200,000 clones. The sequenced material came from PBMCs. These receptor sequences come from a woman aged 55-69 years in good health and CMV-seronegative. CDR3s include the opening cysteine and the closing phenylalanine or tryptophan. Each record gives: CDR3 protein, CDR3 DNA, D gene, J gene, V gene. The D gene is left open where the match is weak.

CDR3: CASSQAAPRRGAQWGGEQYF
DNA: TGTGCCAGCAGCCAAGCCGCTCCTCGGCGGGGGGCCCAATGGGGAGGCGAGCAGTACTTC
D: TRBD2
J: TRBJ2-7
V: TRBV4-2

CDR3: CASSLAREEQFF
DNA: TGCGCCAGCAGCTTGGCGCGGGAGGAGCAGTTCTTC
D: TRBD2
J: TRBJ2-1
V: TRBV5-1

CDR3: CAWSPGGLGEKLFF
DNA: TGTGCCTGGAGTCCAGGGGGCTTGGGAGAAAAACTGTTTTTT
D: TRBD1
J: TRBJ1-4
V: TRBV30

CDR3: CASSPGRGQPQHF
DNA: TGTGCCAGCAGTCCTGGGCGGGGTCAGCCCCAGCATTTT
D: NA
J: TRBJ1-5
V: TRBV5-4

CDR3: CASRRLAGRGNEQFF
DNA: TGTGCCAGCAGGAGACTAGCGGGGAGGGGAAATGAGCAGTTCTTC
D: TRBD2
J: TRBJ2-1
V: TRBV6-5

CDR3: CASSIWRGTEAFF
DNA: TGTGCCAGTAGTATTTGGAGGGGCACTGAAGCTTTCTTT
D: NA
J: TRBJ1-1
V: TRBV19

CDR3: CASSLGRQGVGELFF
DNA: TGTGCCAGCAGCTTGGGGAGACAGGGAGTCGGGGAGCTGTTTTTT
D: TRBD1
J: TRBJ2-2
V: TRBV11-3

CDR3: CASSGDRDPDTQYF
DNA: TGTGCCAGCAGTGGGGACAGGGACCCAGATACGCAGTATTTT
D: TRBD1
J: TRBJ2-3
V: TRBV2

CDR3: CASSRASETQYF
DNA: TGTGCCAGCAGCCGGGCCTCGGAGACCCAGTACTTC
D: NA
J: TRBJ2-5
V: TRBV14

CDR3: CASSSTGQGNTF
DNA: TGTGCCAGCAGCTCGACGGGACAGGGAAACACCTTC
D: TRBD1
J: TRBJ1-2
V: TRBV7-9